This T cell receptor (beta chain) was sequenced during a study of blood T cell repertoires in COVID-19. Study background: Material from acute and convalescent COVID-19 was sourced from the United States, Italy and Spain. T cells, B-cell-depleted T cells, or PBMCs provided the cDNA or gDNA that served as material.

The CDR3 consists of 13 residues. The V end lost 3 bases, the J end lost 6 bases, and 8 bases lay between the germline ends. Germline loops: CDR1 SEHNR, CDR2 FQNEAQ (reference sequence). Per the study methods: Counts of nucleated cells, estimated from reference gene primer amplification, were obtained. Data came from immunoSEQ multiplex PCR; TCRdb stores just in-frame clones and leaves some out. That table furnishes V, J and clone size, whereas the DNA furnished D and trimming. The sample contains approximately 150,000 clones, around 79% of which appear only once. Sequencing used peripheral blood. The clonotype originates from a man aged 45-60 years with active or convalescent COVID-19. The V and J genes are TRBV7-9 and TRBJ1-4; D call uncertain. The CDR3 region is CASSFPGDEKLFF. In DNA form, the CDR3 reads TGTGCCAGCAGCTTCCCCGGGGATGAAAAACTGTTTTTT.